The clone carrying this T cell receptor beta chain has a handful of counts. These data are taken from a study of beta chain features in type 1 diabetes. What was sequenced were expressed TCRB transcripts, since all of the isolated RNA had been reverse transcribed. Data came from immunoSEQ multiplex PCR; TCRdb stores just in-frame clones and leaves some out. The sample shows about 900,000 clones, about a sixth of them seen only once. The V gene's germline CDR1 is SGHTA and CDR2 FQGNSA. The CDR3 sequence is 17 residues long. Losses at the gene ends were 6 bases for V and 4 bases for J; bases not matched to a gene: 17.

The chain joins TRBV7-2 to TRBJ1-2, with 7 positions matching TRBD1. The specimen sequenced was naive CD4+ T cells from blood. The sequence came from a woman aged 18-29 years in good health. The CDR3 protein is CASSFTGQPLSSYGYTF. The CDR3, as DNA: TGTGCCAGCAGTTTTACGGGACAGCCCTTGTCCTCCTATGGCTACACCTTC.